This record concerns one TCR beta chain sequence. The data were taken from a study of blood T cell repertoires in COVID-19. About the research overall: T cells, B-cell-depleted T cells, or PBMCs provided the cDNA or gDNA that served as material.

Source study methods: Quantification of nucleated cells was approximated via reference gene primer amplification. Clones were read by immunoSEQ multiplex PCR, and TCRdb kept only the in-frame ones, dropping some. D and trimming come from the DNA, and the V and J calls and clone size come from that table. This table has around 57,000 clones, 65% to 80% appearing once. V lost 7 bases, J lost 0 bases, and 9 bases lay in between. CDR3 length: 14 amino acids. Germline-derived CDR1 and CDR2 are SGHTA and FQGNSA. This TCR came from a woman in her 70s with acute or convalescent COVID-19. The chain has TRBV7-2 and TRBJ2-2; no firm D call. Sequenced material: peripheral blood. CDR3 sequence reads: CASIPSANTGELFF. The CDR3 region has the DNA TGTGCCAGCATCCCCAGCGCGAACACCGGGGAGCTGTTTTTT. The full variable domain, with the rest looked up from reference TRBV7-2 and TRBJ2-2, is GAGVSQSPSNKVTEKGKDVELRCDPISGHTALYWYRQSLGQGLEFLIYFQGNSAPDKSGLPSDRFSAERTGGSVSTLTIQRTQQEDSAVYLCASIPSANTGELFFGEGSRLTVL.